The sequence of this TCR beta chain was determined in a study of blood T cell repertoires in COVID-19. Across the whole study: The cDNA or gDNA used as material had been derived from T cells, B-cell-depleted T cells, or PBMCs.

As processed by the authors: Amplification of reference gene primers was used by the study to estimate nucleated cell counts. Profiling relied on immunoSEQ multiplex PCR, and the TCRdb table lists in-frame clones only, not all of them. Clonal size and the V and J genes are those of that table, whereas D and trimming came from the DNA. The sample contains fewer than 350,000 clones, approximately 89% of which appear only once. Germline CDR1 is SQVTM and CDR2 is ANQGSEA. The CDR3 consists of 12 residues. Trimming pared 4 bases from V and 3 bases from J, leaving 9 bases between. The sequenced sample was peripheral blood. The V and J genes are TRBV29-1 and TRBJ1-1; D is unresolved. This clonotype originated in a woman aged 55-69 years with COVID-19, enrolled during active disease. The CDR3: CSVVGPDTEAFF. CDR3 in DNA: TGCAGCGTTGTTGGTCCGGACACTGAAGCTTTCTTT.